The T cell receptor (beta chain) under discussion was sequenced for a study of T cells in women clearing cervical HPV infection. Assay used: immunoSEQ multiplex PCR; TCRdb lists only in-frame clones, some missing. The listing contains around 30,000 clones. Sequencing was carried out using blood buffy coat. The clonotype comes from a woman between 18 and 69 years old with a cervical HPV16 infection that either progressed to CIN3+ or cleared (not recorded which).

The CDR3 here is CASSWGQGAYGYTF. CDR3 DNA, as far as it was read: TGTGCCAGCAGCTGGGGACAGGGGGCGTATGGC. The chain combines TRBV5-5 with TRBJ1-2, with 12 bases lining up with TRBD1. The CDR3 end is not reached by the read, which stops 3 residues before it; the germline J gene fills it in. The CDR3 sequence is 14 residues long. Trimming cost V 3 bases and J 5 bases; bases outside gene matches: 2. Germline lookup yields CDR1 SGHKS and CDR2 YYEKEE (reference sequence).